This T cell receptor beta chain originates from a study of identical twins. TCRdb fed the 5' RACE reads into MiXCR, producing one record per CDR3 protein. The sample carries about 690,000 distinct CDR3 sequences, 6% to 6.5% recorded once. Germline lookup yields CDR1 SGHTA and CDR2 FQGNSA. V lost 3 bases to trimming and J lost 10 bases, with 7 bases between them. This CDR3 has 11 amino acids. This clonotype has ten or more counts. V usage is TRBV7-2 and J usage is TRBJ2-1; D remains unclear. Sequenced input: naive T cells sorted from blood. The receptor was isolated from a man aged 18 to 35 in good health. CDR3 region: CASSFRPEQFF. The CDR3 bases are TGTGCCAGCAGCTTTCGACCCGAGCAGTTCTTC. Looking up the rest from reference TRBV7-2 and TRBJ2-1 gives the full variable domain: GAGVSQSPSNKVTEKGKDVELRCDPISGHTALYWYRQSLGQGLEFLIYFQGNSAPDKSGLPSDRFSAERTGGSVSTLTIQRTQQEDSAVYLCASSFRPEQFFGPGTRLTVL.